Shown below are 5 T cell receptor beta chains from a single sample sequenced in a study of T cell responses to AZD1222 COVID-19 vaccine. Profiling relied on immunoSEQ multiplex PCR, and the TCRdb table lists in-frame clones only, not all of them. The data hold under 85,000 clones, with roughly 87% observed a single time. Sequenced material: peripheral blood, taken on day 0 of AZD1222 vaccination. Source of these receptors: an adult in good health.

The rearrangement links TRBV3-1 (or the pseudogene TRBV3-2) to TRBJ2-7; TRBD2 agrees at 7 bases. The CDR3 totals 16 residues. Germline loops: CDR1 LGHDT, CDR2 YNNKEL (reference sequence). V trimming: 3 bases; J trimming: 0 bases; junction bases outside the gene matches: 8. DNA of the CDR3: TGTGCCAGCAGCCATTTCTTGGGGGGGGGCTCCTACGAGCAGTACTTC. This codes for CASSHFLGGGSYEQYF.

The genes are TRBV4-2 and TRBJ1-3; no reliable D call. Germline V gene sequence: CDR1 LGHNA, CDR2 YNFKEQ. V shed 1 base and J shed 5 bases, with 6 bases lying between them. The CDR3 spans 13 residues. Written as DNA, the CDR3 is TGTGCCAGCAGCCAAGGGGGAAGAAACACCATATATTTT. It yields the protein CASSQGGRNTIYF.

This clone was recorded only once. The chain carries TRBV5-1 and TRBJ1-6; a weak D match, TRBD1 (5 bases). The CDR3 has 16 amino acids. Trimming removed 4 bases from V and 8 bases from J, with 19 bases in between. Germline V gene data show CDR1 as SGHRS and CDR2 as YFSETQ. The DNA for the CDR3 is TGCGCCAGCAGCCCCCATGGGCCCAAAGGGGATTCACCCCTCCACTTT. The encoded protein is CASSPHGPKGDSPLHF.

The V and J genes are TRBV19 and TRBJ1-4; D possibly corresponds to TRBD1 (6 bases). Germline values: CDR1 LNHDA, CDR2 SQIVND (reference sequence). V lost 5 bases and J lost 8, with 18 bases in between. The CDR3 extends over 15 amino acids. The CDR3 DNA is TGTGCCAGTAGTCTGGAGGACAGCCTAGGGGAAAAACTGTTTTTT. It codes for CASSLEDSLGEKLFF.

The chain employs TRBV6-5 and TRBJ2-5; D may correspond to TRBD1 or TRBD2 (5 bases each). V was pared by 3 bases and J by 1 base, with 12 bases between. Looked up from germline, CDR1 is MNHEY and CDR2 is SVGAGI. CDR3 length equals 15 residues. The CDR3 DNA follows: TGTGCCAGCAGTTATAGGCAGGGAGTCCAAGAGACCCAGTACTTC. Protein sequence: CASSYRQGVQETQYF.